This T cell receptor beta chain came from a study of T cell changes during pregnancy in multiple sclerosis. Using immunoSEQ multiplex PCR, the repertoire was profiled, and TCRdb retains in-frame clones only, with some absent. Of around 40,000 clones listed, around 92% are singletons. Germline assignment: CDR1 MNHNS and CDR2 SASEGT. The V gene lost 4 bases and the J gene lost 0 bases, with 6 bases spanning the gap. CDR3 length: 13 residues. This clone was counted once. Sequenced here: CD4+ T cells from peripheral blood mononuclear cells, sampled in the third trimester of pregnancy. The receptor was isolated from a female donor with multiple sclerosis, enrolled in a pregnancy study. The genes are TRBV6-1 and TRBJ1-1; possible D gene TRBD1, 5 bases. The CDR3 region has the DNA TGTGCCAGCAGTGGACAGATGAACACTGAAGCTTTCTTT. Its translation: CASSGQMNTEAFF.